A single sample is the source of the 7 T cell receptor beta chains below, sequenced in a study of CD4+ T cells in melanoma. TCRdb's copy holds only in-frame clones and misses some; the assay was immunoSEQ multiplex PCR. This table has about 20,000 clones, more than 70% appearing once. These receptors all come from a human donor with melanoma.

This chain joins TRBV7-9 and TRBJ2-7; no definite D call. V was clipped by 1 base and J by 2 bases, with 9 bases between them. Germline V lookup: CDR1 SEHNR, CDR2 FQNEAQ (reference sequence). The CDR3 loop spans 14 amino acids. In DNA form, the CDR3 reads TGTGCCAGCAGCTTAGGTACAGCTACCTACGAGCAGTACTTC. It specifies CASSLGTATYEQYF.

As concerns this clone: The junction does not match germline at one end; this may be a read error. The same CDR3 also results from other DNA sequences found in this sample. CDR3 sequence reads: CASSQPLTSPGSGELFF. As DNA, the CDR3 is TGTGCCAGCAGCCAACCTCTGACTAGCCCAGGGAGCGGGGAGTTGTTTTTT. The chain combines TRBV4-2 with TRBJ2-2; 7 bases fit TRBD2. The CDR3 contains 17 residues. Germline CDR1 LGHNA, CDR2 YNFKEQ.

The V and J genes are TRBV19 and TRBJ1-1, with 7 bases lining up with TRBD1. V shed 8 bases and J 4 bases; nucleotides not matched to a gene: 16. This CDR3 comprises 16 residues. Germline loops: CDR1 LNHDA, CDR2 SQIVND (reference sequence). The CDR3 DNA reads TGTGCCAGTGCCCGGGACCGAGGGGGCTGGGGCACTGAAGCTTTCTTT. It yields the protein CASARDRGGWGTEAFF.

The chain uses TRBV4-2 and TRBJ2-1; 12 nucleotides agree with TRBD1. Unmatched junction bases numbered 11, after V lost 3 bases and J lost 8 bases. Germline V gene data show CDR1 as LGHNA and CDR2 as YNFKEQ. The CDR3 runs to 17 residues. The CDR3 nucleotides read TGTGCCAGCAGCCAGCAAGCCCGGGACAGGGGGCTGGATGAGCAGTTCTTC. Translation gives CASSQQARDRGLDEQFF.

The rearrangement joins TRBV6-5 to TRBJ1-1; perhaps TRBD1 as D (6 bases). This CDR3 contains 15 residues. Germline assignment: CDR1 MNHEY and CDR2 SVGAGI. V was cut by 10 bases and J by 1 base, with 19 bases left in between. In DNA, the CDR3 is TGTGCCACCTTTGCGAGCGACAGGCGGAACACTGAAGCTTTCTTT. Amino acids: CATFASDRRNTEAFF.

This clone was counted between two and nine times. The chain links TRBV5-1 to TRBJ2-5; TRBD2 is a possible D gene (6 bases). Germline V gives CDR1 SGHRS, CDR2 YFSETQ. The CDR3 loop spans 14 amino acids. Trimming removed 4 bases from V and 5 bases from J, with 15 bases in between. The CDR3 nucleotides read TGCGCCAGCAGCAGTCCGGCGGGGACGGAGACCCAGTACTTC. Its protein is CASSSPAGTETQYF.

This chain joins TRBV7-8 and TRBJ1-2, with 8 bases lining up with TRBD1. CDR1 and CDR2 from the germline V gene are SGHVS and FQNEAQ. This CDR3 contains 15 residues. The junction had 10 bases not matched to a gene; V was cut back by 4 bases and J by 6 bases. CDR3 region: CASSSRLGRGHGYTF. CDR3 in DNA: TGTGCCAGCAGCTCTCGGCTGGGCAGGGGGCATGGCTACACCTTC. The variable domain in full, completed from reference TRBV7-8 and TRBJ1-2, reads GAGVSQSPRYKVAKRGQDVALRCDPISGHVSLFWYQQALGQGPEFLTYFQNEAQLDKSGLPSDRFFAERPEGSVSTLKIQRTQQEDSAVYLCASSSRLGRGHGYTFGSGTRLTVV.